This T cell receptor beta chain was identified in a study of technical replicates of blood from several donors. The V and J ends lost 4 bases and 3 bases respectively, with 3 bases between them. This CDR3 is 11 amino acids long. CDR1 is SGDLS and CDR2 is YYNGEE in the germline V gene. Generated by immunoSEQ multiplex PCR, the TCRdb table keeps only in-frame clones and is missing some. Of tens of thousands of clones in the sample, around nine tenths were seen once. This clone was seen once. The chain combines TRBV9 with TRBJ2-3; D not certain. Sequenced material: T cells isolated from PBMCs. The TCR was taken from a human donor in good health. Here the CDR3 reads CASSLTDTQYF. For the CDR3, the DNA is TGTGCCAGCAGCTTAACAGATACGCAGTATTTT.